These T cell receptor beta chains were read from a single sample in a study of blood T cell repertoires in COVID-19. Some clones are missing from TCRdb's copy, which holds only in-frame ones; the method was immunoSEQ multiplex PCR. This sample has around 290,000 clones, with approximately 91% found just once. Sequenced material: PBMCs or T cells enriched from blood (not recorded which). Receptors were obtained from a middle-aged woman who had recovered from COVID-19. Both conserved end residues are part of each CDR3. D genes are given only for firm matches. Clone size, where shown, is once, few, many, or a class for clones that have expanded.

abundance,j_gene,v_gene,d_gene,CDR3aa,CDR3nt
.,TRBJ2-7,TRBV7-9,TRBD1,CASSLQGNGDEQYF,TGTGCCAGCAGCCTACAGGGGAACGGCGACGAGCAGTACTTC
.,TRBJ1-1,TRBV14,.,CASSQVRFTEAFF,TGTGCCAGCAGCCAAGTCAGGTTTACTGAAGCTTTCTTT
few,TRBJ1-1,TRBV7-8,TRBD1,CASSTIAVGQGVNTEAFF,TGTGCCAGCAGCACAATCGCGGTTGGACAGGGGGTAAACACTGAAGCTTTCTTT
.,TRBJ2-1,TRBV9,TRBD2,CASSVRAGGPNEQFF,TGTGCCAGCAGCGTGAGAGCGGGAGGGCCCAATGAGCAGTTCTTC
.,TRBJ2-5,TRBV5-1,.,CASSLANWQETQYF,TGCGCCAGCAGCTTGGCCAACTGGCAAGAGACCCAGTACTTC
.,TRBJ2-2,TRBV3-1/TRBV3-2,TRBD1,CASSLRGPPGELFF,TGTGCCAGCAGCCTCAGGGGGCCTCCCGGGGAGCTGTTTTTT
once,TRBJ1-1,TRBV27,.,CASSAHRNTEAFF,TGTGCCAGCAGTGCCCACAGGAACACTGAAGCTTTCTTT
.,TRBJ1-5,TRBV6-4,.,CASSAGEGQPQHF,TGTGCCAGCAGCGCAGGGGAAGGACAGCCCCAGCATTTT
.,TRBJ2-5,TRBV5-1,.,CASSSRGDGETQYF,TGCGCCAGCAGCAGCCGGGGAGATGGGGAGACCCAGTACTTC
once,TRBJ1-3,TRBV5-6,.,CASSTLSGLSGNTIYF,TGTGCCAGCAGTACCTTATCAGGGCTTTCTGGAAACACCATATATTTT
.,TRBJ2-3,TRBV7-3,TRBD1,CASSLGQGRADTQYF,TGTGCCAGCAGCTTGGGACAGGGGAGGGCAGATACGCAGTATTTT
.,TRBJ2-1,TRBV5-1,TRBD2,CASSVSGSHNEQFF,TGCGCCAGCAGCGTTAGCGGGAGCCACAATGAGCAGTTCTTC
.,TRBJ1-1,TRBV6-2/TRBV6-3,TRBD1,CASSYSGTVHTEAFF,TGTGCCAGCAGTTACTCCGGGACAGTGCACACTGAAGCTTTCTTT
.,TRBJ1-1,TRBV5-4,.,CASSPKGGALASTEAFF,TGTGCCAGCAGCCCCAAGGGGGGGGCGCTTGCTAGCACTGAAGCTTTCTTT
.,TRBJ1-6,TRBV18,TRBD1,CASSPDRGLGSPLHF,TGTGCCAGCTCACCCGACAGGGGTCTCGGTTCACCCCTCCACTTT
.,TRBJ1-5,TRBV7-8,TRBD1,CASSPRTGLRNQPQHF,TGTGCCAGCAGCCCGCGGACAGGGCTAAGGAATCAGCCCCAGCATTTT
.,TRBJ2-7,TRBV6-1,.,CASSEPSRGASWEQYF,TGTGCCAGCAGTGAACCCAGTCGGGGGGCGAGTTGGGAGCAGTACTTC
.,TRBJ1-2,TRBV5-4,TRBD1,CASSTGQGALKGYTF,TGTGCCAGCAGCACGGGACAGGGGGCCCTAAAGGGCTACACCTTC
.,TRBJ2-2,TRBV7-7,TRBD2,CASSFGLAGNTGELFF,TGTGCTAGCAGCTTCGGACTAGCTGGTAACACCGGGGAGCTGTTTTTT
once,TRBJ1-3,TRBV7-9,.,CASSAQGSGNTIYF,TGTGCCAGCAGCGCACAGGGATCTGGAAACACCATATATTTT
.,TRBJ2-1,TRBV9,TRBD1,CASSAAGTGGSNEQFF,TGTGCCAGCAGCGCGGCCGGGACAGGGGGCTCAAATGAGCAGTTCTTC
.,TRBJ1-4,TRBV7-3,TRBD1,CASSPLPGQGNEKLFF,TGTGCCAGCAGCCCCCTACCGGGACAGGGGAATGAAAAACTGTTTTTT
once,TRBJ2-7,TRBV5-4,TRBD2,CASSLDLPGGEQYF,TGTGCCAGCAGCTTGGATCTCCCGGGGGGCGAGCAGTACTTC
.,TRBJ1-1,TRBV5-1,TRBD1,CASSWGNRGSGRITEAFF,TGCGCCAGCAGCTGGGGGAACAGGGGGAGCGGTCGGATCACTGAAGCTTTCTTT
.,TRBJ2-1,TRBV7-6,TRBD2,CASSLSIPRLAGSLYNEQFF,TGTGCCAGCAGCTTATCCATACCTAGACTAGCGGGGAGTCTCTACAATGAGCAGTTCTTC
.,TRBJ2-1,TRBV24-1,TRBD2,CATSASGGLYNEQFF,TGTGCCACCAGTGCTTCGGGAGGGCTCTACAATGAGCAGTTCTTC
.,TRBJ1-2,TRBV10-2,.,CASSDTALNYGYTF,TGCGCCAGCAGTGATACAGCTTTGAACTATGGCTACACCTTC
once,TRBJ2-1,TRBV29-1,.,CSVEDSGPQQFF,TGCAGCGTTGAAGATAGTGGGCCGCAGCAGTTCTTC
.,TRBJ1-3,TRBV7-9,.,CASSLGSIAGNTIYF,TGTGCCAGCAGCTTAGGATCTATAGCTGGAAACACCATATATTTT
.,TRBJ2-3,TRBV5-5,TRBD2,CASSAGLATSTDTQYF,TGTGCCAGCAGCGCTGGACTAGCAACTAGCACAGATACGCAGTATTTT
.,TRBJ2-7,TRBV7-8,TRBD1,CASSSNRDRLYEQYF,TGTGCCAGCAGCTCAAATCGGGACAGGTTATACGAGCAGTACTTC
.,TRBJ1-1,TRBV5-6,TRBD1,CASSFDRGGISTEAFF,TGTGCCAGCAGCTTTGACAGGGGAGGGATTAGCACTGAAGCTTTCTTT
.,TRBJ1-2,TRBV3-1/TRBV3-2,TRBD1,CASSSTGTGGYTF,TGTGCCAGCAGCTCGACAGGGACGGGAGGCTACACCTTC
.,TRBJ1-1,TRBV6-5,.,CASWGLGRDTEAFF,TGTGCCAGCTGGGGGTTAGGGAGGGACACTGAAGCTTTCTTT
.,TRBJ2-1,TRBV30,TRBD1,CAWSHQGVLRSEQFF,TGTGCCTGGAGTCACCAGGGGGTTCTGCGGAGTGAGCAGTTCTTC
.,TRBJ1-6,TRBV5-1,.,CASSLELNSPLHF,TGCGCCAGCAGCTTGGAACTGAATTCACCCCTCCACTTT
.,TRBJ2-1,TRBV7-6,TRBD2,CASSLVVSGGFNEQFF,TGTGCCAGCAGCTTAGTCGTAAGCGGGGGGTTCAATGAGCAGTTCTTC
.,TRBJ2-2,TRBV6-5,.,CASSYSRFRGTGELFF,TGTGCCAGCAGTTACTCGAGGTTTAGAGGCACCGGGGAGCTGTTTTTT
few,TRBJ1-2,TRBV7-9,.,CASSNIPDTSSNYGYTF,TGTGCCAGCAGCAATATCCCGGACACCTCATCTAACTATGGCTACACCTTC